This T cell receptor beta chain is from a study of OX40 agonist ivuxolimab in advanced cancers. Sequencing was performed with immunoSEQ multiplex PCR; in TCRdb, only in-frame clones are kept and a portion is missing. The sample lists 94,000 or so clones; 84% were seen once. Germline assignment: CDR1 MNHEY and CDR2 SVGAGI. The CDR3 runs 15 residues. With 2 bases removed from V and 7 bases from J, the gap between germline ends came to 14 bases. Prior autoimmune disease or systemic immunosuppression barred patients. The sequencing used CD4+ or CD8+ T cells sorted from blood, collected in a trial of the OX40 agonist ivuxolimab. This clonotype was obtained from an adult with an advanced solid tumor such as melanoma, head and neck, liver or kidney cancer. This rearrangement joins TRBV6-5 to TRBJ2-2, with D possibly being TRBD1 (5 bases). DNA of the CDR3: TGTGCCAGCAGTTACGAAGCAGGGTGGGGCGGGGAGCTGTTTTTT. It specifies CASSYEAGWGGELFF.